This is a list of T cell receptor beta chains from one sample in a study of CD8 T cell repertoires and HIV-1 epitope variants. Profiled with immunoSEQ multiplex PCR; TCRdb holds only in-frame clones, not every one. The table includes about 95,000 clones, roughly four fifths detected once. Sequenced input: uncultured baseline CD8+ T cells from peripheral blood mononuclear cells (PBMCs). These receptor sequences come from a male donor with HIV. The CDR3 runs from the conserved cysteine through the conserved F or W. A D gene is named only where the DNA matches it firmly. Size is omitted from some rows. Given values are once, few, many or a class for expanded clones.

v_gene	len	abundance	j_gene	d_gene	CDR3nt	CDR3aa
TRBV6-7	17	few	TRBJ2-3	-	TGTGCCAGCAGTTACTCGACCCCGAGGGTCTGGGAAAATACGCAGTATTTT	CASSYSTPRVWENTQYF
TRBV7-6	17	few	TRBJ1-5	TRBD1	TGTGCCAGCAGCTCCCGGACAGGGGGCTATGGCAATCAGCCCCAGCATTTT	CASSSRTGGYGNQPQHF
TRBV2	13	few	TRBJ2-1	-	TGTGCCAGCAGTAGAGGTAGGGACAATGAGCAGTTCTTC	CASSRGRDNEQFF
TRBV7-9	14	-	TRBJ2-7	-	TGTGCCAGCACCCCCCGGACGGGACCCTACGAGCAGTACTTC	CASTPRTGPYEQYF
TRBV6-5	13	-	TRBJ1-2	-	TGTGCCAGCAGCCCCGGGACAAGCTATGGCTACACCTTC	CASSPGTSYGYTF
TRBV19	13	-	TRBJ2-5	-	TGTGCCAGTAGTATTACGGGGCAAGAGACCCAGTACTTC	CASSITGQETQYF
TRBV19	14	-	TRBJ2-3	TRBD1	TGTGCCAGTAGTGTTGGACAGGGATCTGCCACGCAGTATTTT	CASSVGQGSATQYF
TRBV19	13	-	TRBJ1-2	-	TGTGCCAGTAGCAGGGCCCAGGTGTATGGCTACACCTTC	CASSRAQVYGYTF
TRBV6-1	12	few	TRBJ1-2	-	TGTGCCAGCAGTGCCCTCTTTGTGTACTACACCTTC	CASSALFVYYTF
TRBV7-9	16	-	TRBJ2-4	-	TGTGCCAGCAGCTTTCCTCCCCTGGGGGCCAAAAACATTCAGTACTTC	CASSFPPLGAKNIQYF
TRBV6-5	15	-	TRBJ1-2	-	TGTGCCAGCAGTTCCCAGGGAGGCTTCCTTTATGGCTACACCTTC	CASSSQGGFLYGYTF
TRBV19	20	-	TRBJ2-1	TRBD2	TGTGCCAGTAGCACCAGCGGGGGCAGAGTAAGTAGATCCTCCGACAATGAGCAGTTCTTC	CASSTSGGRVSRSSDNEQFF
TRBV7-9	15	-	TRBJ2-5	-	TGTGCCAGCAGCTCTCATCTAGCGCTCCAAGAGACCCAGTACTTC	CASSSHLALQETQYF
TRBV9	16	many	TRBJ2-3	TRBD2	TGTGCCAGCAGCCCTCAAGCGGGGGGGTTCACAGATACGCAGTATTTT	CASSPQAGGFTDTQYF
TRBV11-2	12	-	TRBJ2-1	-	TGTGCCAGCAGCTCGAGCGTGAATGAGCAGTTCTTC	CASSSSVNEQFF
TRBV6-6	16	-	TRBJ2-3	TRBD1	TGTGCCAGCTCATCCGGGACAGGGGTATGGACAGATACGCAGTATTTT	CASSSGTGVWTDTQYF
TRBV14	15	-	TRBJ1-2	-	TGTGCCAGCAGCCAAGATGTCAGGGGCGCTCGGGGCTACACCTTC	CASSQDVRGARGYTF
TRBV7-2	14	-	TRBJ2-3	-	TGTGCCAGCAGCTTAGCCCCAGGCACAGATACGCAGTATTTT	CASSLAPGTDTQYF
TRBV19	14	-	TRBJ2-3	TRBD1	TGTGCCAGTAAGGACAGGTCTAGCACAGATACGCAGTATTTT	CASKDRSSTDTQYF
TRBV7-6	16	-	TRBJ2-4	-	TGTGCCAGCAGCTTAGCGGCCGGAGACAAGAAAAACATTCAGTACTTC	CASSLAAGDKKNIQYF
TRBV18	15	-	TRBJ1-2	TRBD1	TGTGCCAGCTCACGGACAGGGGCGAAGAACTATGGCTACACCTTC	CASSRTGAKNYGYTF
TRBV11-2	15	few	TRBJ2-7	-	TGTGCCAGCAGCTTAGGATGGGGGGCGATCGACGAGCAGTACTTC	CASSLGWGAIDEQYF
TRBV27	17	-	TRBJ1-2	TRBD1	TGTGCCAGCAGTTTAAGTGTCCCCGGGACAGGTTGGGGTGGCTACACCTTC	CASSLSVPGTGWGGYTF
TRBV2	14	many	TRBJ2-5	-	TGTGCCAGCAGTGAAGCGTGGCTTGAAGAGACCCAGTACTTC	CASSEAWLEETQYF
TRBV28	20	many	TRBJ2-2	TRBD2	TGTGCCAGCAGTTTGGCGGGACTAGCGGGAGGGAGTGGACACACCGGGGAGCTGTTTTTT	CASSLAGLAGGSGHTGELFF
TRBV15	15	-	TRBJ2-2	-	TGTGCCACCAGCAGAGGAGAAGTTGACACCGGGGAGCTGTTTTTT	CATSRGEVDTGELFF
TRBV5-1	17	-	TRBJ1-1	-	TGCGCCAGCAGCCCCACACCCCTTTTTGGTACGAACACTGAAGCTTTCTTT	CASSPTPLFGTNTEAFF
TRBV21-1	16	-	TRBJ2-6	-	TGTGCCAGCAGCACACGGGCAGGGACCGGGGCCAACGTCCTGACTTTC	CASSTRAGTGANVLTF
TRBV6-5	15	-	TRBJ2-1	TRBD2	TGTGCCAGCAGTCCCCCTACCGGGGGGTACAATGAGCAGTTCTTC	CASSPPTGGYNEQFF
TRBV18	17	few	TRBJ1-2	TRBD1	TGTGCCAGCTCACCGTGGGGGAGTCAGGGGGGAGACTATGGCTACACCTTC	CASSPWGSQGGDYGYTF
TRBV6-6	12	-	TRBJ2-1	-	TGTGCCAGCAGTTACTCGGGGAATGAGCAGTTCTTC	CASSYSGNEQFF
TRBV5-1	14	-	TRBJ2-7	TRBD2	TGCGCCAGCAGCTGGGGGGGTTCCAACTACGAGCAGTACTTC	CASSWGGSNYEQYF
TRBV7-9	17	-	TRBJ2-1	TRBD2	TGTGCCAGCAGCTTAGGCGGTGCGGGAGGAGCGGGCAATGAGCAGTTCTTC	CASSLGGAGGAGNEQFF
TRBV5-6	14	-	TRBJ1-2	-	TGTGCCAGCAGCTTATTACAGAGAAACTATGGCTACACCTTC	CASSLLQRNYGYTF
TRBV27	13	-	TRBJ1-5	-	TGTGCCAGCAGTTTGACAGGCAATCAGCCCCAGCATTTT	CASSLTGNQPQHF
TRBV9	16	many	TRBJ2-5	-	TGTGCCAGCAGCGGACGAGGGGGGGAGAGACAAGAGACCCAGTACTTC	CASSGRGGERQETQYF
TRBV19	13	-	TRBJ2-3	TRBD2	TGTGCCAGTTTAGCGGGGGGTGGAGGTACGCAGTATTTT	CASLAGGGGTQYF
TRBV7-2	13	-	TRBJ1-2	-	TGTGCCAGCAGCCTCGGAGGGGGGGATGGCTACACCTTC	CASSLGGGDGYTF
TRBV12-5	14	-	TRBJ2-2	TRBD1	TGTGCTAGTGGACGGGACAGCCGCACCGGGGAGCTGTTTTTT	CASGRDSRTGELFF
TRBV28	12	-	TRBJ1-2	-	TGTGCCAGCATGGGAGACCTATATGGCTACACCTTC	CASMGDLYGYTF
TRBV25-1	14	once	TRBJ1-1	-	TGTGCCAGCAGTAGCTCAGACAAGAACACTGAAGCTTTCTTT	CASSSSDKNTEAFF
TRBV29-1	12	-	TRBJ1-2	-	TGCAGCGTTTATTCAGGGGAGGGAGGCTACACCTTC	CSVYSGEGGYTF
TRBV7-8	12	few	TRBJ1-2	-	TGTGCCAGCAGCTCCGTGATCTATGGCTACACCTTC	CASSSVIYGYTF
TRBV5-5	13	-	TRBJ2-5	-	TGTGCCAGCAGACCGAGGTCCCAAGAGACCCAGTACTTC	CASRPRSQETQYF
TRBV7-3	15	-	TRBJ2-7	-	TGTGCCAGCAGCCTAAGGTCGGGGGAGGAGTACGAGCAGTACTTC	CASSLRSGEEYEQYF
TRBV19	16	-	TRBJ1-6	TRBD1	TGTGCCAGTAGTAGGGACAGGGGAAGCGAAAATTCACCCCTCCACTTT	CASSRDRGSENSPLHF
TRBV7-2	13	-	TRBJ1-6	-	TGTGCCAGCAGCCTACCTGGTAATTCACCCCTCCACTTT	CASSLPGNSPLHF
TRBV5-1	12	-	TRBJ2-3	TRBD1	TGCGCCAGCGGACAGGGAACAGATACGCAGTATTTT	CASGQGTDTQYF
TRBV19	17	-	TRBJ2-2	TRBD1	TGTGCCACCACCCAGGAACTCGGGACAGGTAAAACCGGGGAGCTGTTTTTT	CATTQELGTGKTGELFF
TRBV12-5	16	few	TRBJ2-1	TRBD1	TGTGCTAGTGGCAGGGGGAGCCACCGGTTCCCGGATGAGCAGTTCTTC	CASGRGSHRFPDEQFF
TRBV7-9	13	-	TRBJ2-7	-	TGTGCCAGCAGCTTAGGAGGGGGAGGCGAGCAGTACTTC	CASSLGGGGEQYF